This T cell receptor beta chain was captured in a study of blood T cell repertoires in COVID-19. The V gene end was trimmed by 3 bases and the J gene end by 5 bases; junction bases not matched to a gene: 6. Germline CDR1 reads MGHRA; CDR2 reads YSYEKL. The CDR3 totals 14 residues. Clones were read by immunoSEQ multiplex PCR, and TCRdb kept only the in-frame ones, dropping some. The table lists 200,000 to 250,000 clones, 84% of them singletons. V gene TRBV4-1 combines with J gene TRBJ2-7, with TRBD1 matching 8 bases. This receptor was identified in a man aged 50 to 59 with active or convalescent COVID-19. The sequencing input was peripheral blood. CDR3 DNA: TGCGCCAGCAGCCAGGTGACAGGGGAAAACGAGCAGTACTTC. As protein: CASSQVTGENEQYF.